A selection of T cell receptor beta chains follows, all from one sample in a study of cytomegalovirus exposure and HLA in healthy donors. Sequencing used immunoSEQ multiplex PCR; TCRdb keeps in-frame clones, though not all of them. The data hold 55,000 to 65,000 clones, with around 86% observed a single time. The sequenced material came from PBMCs. These receptors all come from a female donor in good health and CMV-seronegative. The conserved cysteine and the conserved F or W are not part of the CDR3 here. Each record gives: CDR3 length, V gene, J gene, CDR3 protein.

13	TRBV7-3	TRBJ2-7	ASTEGRGLGYEQY
14	TRBV16	TRBJ2-3	ASSQSPTGAPDTQY
12	TRBV6-5	TRBJ1-4	ASSSDRGYAKLF
13	TRBV7-9	TRBJ2-5	ASSLRGLAAGTQY
12	TRBV6-4	TRBJ2-2	ASSDGTGAGELF
13	TRBV19	TRBJ1-2	ASLGQILANYGYT
12	TRBV5-1	TRBJ1-2	ASSLDGQGYGYT
12	TRBV7-2	TRBJ2-4	ASSFDGGLNIQY
13	TRBV5-6	TRBJ1-4	ASSSPTGEGEKLF
14	TRBV6-6	TRBJ1-5	ASSYIRSDSNQPQH
13	TRBV27	TRBJ1-1	ASSFRTKGNTEAF
13	TRBV5-4	TRBJ2-7	ASSKGQGASFEQY
14	TRBV19	TRBJ2-7	ASSSSGTPSSYEQY
14	TRBV5-4	TRBJ2-3	ASSLIRGWSTDTQY
12	TRBV6-5	TRBJ2-7	ASRRTASSYEQY
14	TRBV5-1	NA	ASSLMGGGITDEQY
12	TRBV18	TRBJ2-3	ASSPSASTDTQY
14	TRBV4-1	TRBJ2-7	ASSQGVAGEHHEQY
13	TRBV7-2	TRBJ2-5	ASSAGLAGQETQY
17	TRBV7-9	TRBJ2-1	ASSSGQNVTSGRPGEQF
13	TRBV7-2	TRBJ2-4	ASRLAGGAKNIQY
9	TRBV19	TRBJ2-2	ANGTTGELF
12	TRBV6-1	TRBJ1-2	ASSSGQGVYGYT
11	TRBV7-9	TRBJ1-2	ASSWGELRGYT
12	TRBV5-4	TRBJ2-1	ASSLSTGYNEQF
14	TRBV7-2	TRBJ1-2	ASSSLKGTGVNGYT
14	TRBV13	TRBJ1-4	ASSFKQGAPSEKLF
14	TRBV19	TRBJ1-1	ASSIVLGAGAVEAF
9	TRBV7-2	TRBJ2-2	ASSFRGELF
11	TRBV27	TRBJ1-2	ASSLDSRYGYT
15	TRBV27	TRBJ2-6	ASSPRGTVSGANGLT
13	TRBV28	TRBJ2-2	ASSSGEAYTGELF
12	TRBV2	TRBJ2-7	ASSEQGEIYEQY
14	TRBV11-2	TRBJ2-1	ASSPSRAGGRNEQF
13	TRBV5-5	TRBJ1-2	ASSPTGGTAYGYT
12	TRBV6-6	TRBJ2-3	ASSFGGLGDTQY
11	TRBV30	TRBJ1-1	AWSHSGNTEAF
13	TRBV7-3	TRBJ1-2	ASSLYAQGNYGYT
13	TRBV19	TRBJ1-1	ASSSVGQLNTEAF
9	TRBV29-1	TRBJ1-1	SVGGRTEAF
13	TRBV5-4	TRBJ2-3	ASSLGDISTDTQY
14	TRBV7-6	TRBJ1-1	ASSSPQGAPGTEAF
14	TRBV7-9	TRBJ2-1	ASSLDGTSGRVGQF
13	TRBV11-2	TRBJ2-1	ASSQWADRGNEQF
10	TRBV5-4	TRBJ1-6	ASSLSGAPLH
12	TRBV5-4	TRBJ1-1	ASSLQQMNTEAF
9	TRBV30	TRBJ1-2	AWGLSYGYT
11	TRBV30	TRBJ2-7	AWRGTYSYEQY